A selection of T cell receptor beta chains follows, all from one sample in a study of blood T cell repertoires in COVID-19. Assay: immunoSEQ multiplex PCR; the TCRdb copy retains only in-frame clones and omits some. The sample shows approximately 140,000 clones, approximately 80% of them seen only once. The source material was peripheral blood. The receptors stem from a man between 65 and 85 years old with acute or convalescent COVID-19. The CDR3 runs from the conserved cysteine through the conserved F or W.

v_call cdr3_aa
TRBV10-2 CASSESPPGKLFF
TRBV6-6 CASTIAGAYYEQYF
TRBV3-1/TRBV3-2 CASSLVGLEEKLFF
TRBV19 CASRRDRTISSGANVLTF
TRBV5-1 CASSNGDRAAIEAFF
TRBV5-4 CASSLHNYGYTF
TRBV7-9 CASSSLERESGYTF
TRBV4-1 CASSQERLAVNTGELFF
TRBV7-8 CASSPISRAGNEKLFF
TRBV24-1 CATSDLRQGADTGELFF
TRBV28 CASSLTAVVGQYF
TRBV19 CASSIAGTGELFF
TRBV6-5 CASSAGWGTDTQYF
TRBV24-1 CATSDPRYTEAFF
TRBV12-3/TRBV12-4 CASSLGFDTIYF
TRBV10-3 CAISEFGQGIYEQYF
TRBV28 CASDGTPISDTQYF
TRBV28 CASSLGRGRLGDTEAFF
TRBV6-1 CASSESGQGATDIQYF
TRBV10-3 CAIRYTVLTEAFF
TRBV7-9 CASSLRLAEYNEQFF
TRBV5-1 CASSLALAGTGGYNEQFF
TRBV2 CASMGGGLANTGELFF
TRBV28 CASGTGKTGSAYEQYF
TRBV2 CASSVQGMEETQYF
TRBV27 CASSFLRGEQYF
TRBV24-1 CATSDRTGATRVEQFF
TRBV28 CASSPPRVEAFF
TRBV7-9 CASSQGTPYGYTF
TRBV25-1 CASSDPAKETQYF